Detailed here is one T cell receptor (beta chain). What this receptor recognizes is not known. No much larger clone exists at a distance of one base, and base qualities are not known. Based on the germline V gene, the CDR1 and CDR2 sequences are SGHTA and FQGNSA. V is shortened by 5 bases, J by 7 bases, and the region joining them spans 15 bases. Its CDR3 holds 14 amino acids, cysteine through phenylalanine. Of the read, only the CDR3 DNA is kept; its 42 bases are in frame from base 1. The data were taken from a study of blood T cells in healthy people across ages (dated by TCRdb to between 2015 and 2016). About the study as a whole: Template switching captured roughly one uniquely barcoded TCR beta cDNA molecule per two T cells in model experiments. Using deep sequencing normalized with unique cDNA molecular identifiers, the study measured how TCR beta repertoire diversity changes with age. The donors were split into four age groups: young (average 16 years), middle-aged (around 40), aged (approximately 59) and long-lived (approximately 89). Donors of different ages were randomly distributed across sequencing lanes to avoid experimental bias. The study analyzed two additional independent replicas of 1 million unique cDNA reads from the same blood draw for two donors, one aged 18 to 30 and one aged 80 or older.

The donors were roughly 40 Caucasian individuals from Russia, aged roughly 6 to 90 years, who were systemically healthy. Each donor gave roughly 11 milliliters of peripheral blood, drawn into EDTA-treated Vacutainer tubes. PBMCs were isolated by Ficoll-Paque density-gradient centrifugation, with at least 6 million obtained per sample. Total RNA was extracted from PBMCs with Trizol reagent, with at least 5.5 micrograms obtained per sample. For every donor, an aliquot of PBMCs went through flow cytometry to measure the percentages of naive CD45RAhigh/CD27high T cells. Receptor amplification or capture employed 5' RACE. Instrument used: Illumina HiSeq 2500. A second PCR of about 6 to 12 cycles was run with a J-beta primer mix and a sample-barcoded 5' primer. A unique molecular identifier was introduced onto each TCR beta cDNA molecule by a template-switch 5' adaptor carrying 12 random nucleotides. At least 2.5 million CDR3-containing paired-end reads were obtained from each sample. All of the RNA was converted into first-strand cDNA using the Mint cDNA synthesis kit, with a TRBC-specific oligonucleotide serving as the primer. After uracil-DNA glycosylase treatment, a first 18-cycle PCR used universal primers M1SS and BC2_uni_R on all cDNA. The authors' analysis ran thus. Each sample was normalized by randomly selecting 1 million high-quality reads, each carrying a distinct molecular identifier. Instead of being binned into consensus sequences, reads that shared molecular identifiers were thrown out. MiTCR, with a Q25 quality threshold and the strictest error-elimination algorithm, was used for CDR3 identification, clonotype clustering and error correction. A nonparametric unseen species model with Euler transformation was used to estimate lower-bound total TCR beta diversity. TCRdb reprocessing: public reads trimmed at Q25 with fastp, clones called with MiXCR, in-frame beta chains kept. Rows matching on CDR3 protein sequence are summarized as one entry with the most common DNA and genes. The V and J calls reflect TCRdb's pipeline rather than the authors' work. The sample contains about 1.4 million distinct CDR3 sequences, 55% to 75% of them found a single time. The top ten hold 6.5% to 8% of the sample.

Overall study results and their limits: Estimates of total diversity based on one million sequenced T cells were regarded as lower bounds and as underestimates. Observed TCR beta diversity correlated strongly with the percentage of naive T cells measured by flow cytometry. The long-lived group showed more naive CD4+ T cells, fewer expanded clones and increased TCR diversity than the aged group, suggesting age selection. Since profiling was done on bulk unsorted PBMCs, naive and antigen-experienced compartments could not be conclusively compared. Because donor CMV infection status was unknown, age-related changes in expanded clonotypes were potentially confounded. Observed TCR beta diversity per million T cells fell roughly linearly with age, and a significant reduction was already apparent by age around 39.

The sequenced material came from blood. The clonotype was recovered from a man younger than 35 in good health. The chain is assembled from TRBV7-2 and TRBJ2-1; the D gene lacks a confident call. The nucleotide sequence is given as TGTGCCAGCAGCCTAAGGACCTTCGGGAATGAGCAGTTCTTC. This codes for CASSLRTFGNEQFF.